This T cell receptor beta chain was identified during a study of blood T cell repertoires in COVID-19. Authors' data handling: The assay estimated nucleated cells by amplifying reference gene primers. Generated by immunoSEQ multiplex PCR, the TCRdb table keeps only in-frame clones and is missing some. The V and J calls and clone size were taken over from that table, and D and trimming were inferred from the DNA. The sample has approximately 210,000 clones; about 91% are singletons. V was pared by 0 bases and J by 9 bases, with 12 bases between. The CDR3 has 13 amino acids. CDR1 and CDR2 (germline): SGHDN, FVKESK.

V is TRBV14 and J is TRBJ2-7; TRBD2 might be the D (5 bases). This clonotype was sampled from a man aged 25-45 years with acute or convalescent COVID-19. The sequenced sample was peripheral blood. DNA for the CDR3: TGTGCCAGCAGCCAAGATCATCGGGGTTCGCAGTACTTC. This encodes CASSQDHRGSQYF.